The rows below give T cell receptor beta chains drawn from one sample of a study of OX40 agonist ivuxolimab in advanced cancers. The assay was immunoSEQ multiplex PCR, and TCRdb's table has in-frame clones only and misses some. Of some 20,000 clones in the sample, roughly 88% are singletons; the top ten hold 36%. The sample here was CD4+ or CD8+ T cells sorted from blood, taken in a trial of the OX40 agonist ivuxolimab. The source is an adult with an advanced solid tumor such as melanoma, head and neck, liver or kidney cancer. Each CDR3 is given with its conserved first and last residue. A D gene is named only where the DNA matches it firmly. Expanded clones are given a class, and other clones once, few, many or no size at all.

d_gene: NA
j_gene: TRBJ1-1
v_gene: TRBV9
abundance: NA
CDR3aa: CASSPGNTEAFF
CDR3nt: TGTGCCAGCAGCCCCGGAAACACTGAAGCTTTCTTT

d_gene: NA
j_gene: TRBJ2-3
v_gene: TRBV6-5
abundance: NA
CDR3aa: CASNSGTYRTDTQYF
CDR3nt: TGTGCCAGCAATTCCGGGACTTACCGCACAGATACGCAGTATTTT

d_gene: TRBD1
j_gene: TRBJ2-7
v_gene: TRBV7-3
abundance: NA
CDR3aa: CASSLDLQGFSYEQYF
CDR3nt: TGTGCCAGCAGCTTAGACCTACAGGGGTTTTCCTACGAGCAGTACTTC

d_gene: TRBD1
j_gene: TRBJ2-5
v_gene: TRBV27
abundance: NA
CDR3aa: CASKGQGNAETQYF
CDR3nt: TGTGCCAGCAAGGGACAGGGTAACGCGGAGACCCAGTACTTC

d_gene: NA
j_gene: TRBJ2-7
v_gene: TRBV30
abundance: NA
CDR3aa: CAWRSGSYEQYF
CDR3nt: TGTGCCTGGAGATCCGGGAGCTACGAGCAGTACTTC

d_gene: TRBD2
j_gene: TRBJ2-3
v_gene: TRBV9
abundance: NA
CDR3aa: CASSHSLLLAGGYTDTQYF
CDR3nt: TGTGCCAGCAGCCACTCACTCTTACTAGCGGGGGGGTACACAGATACGCAGTATTTT

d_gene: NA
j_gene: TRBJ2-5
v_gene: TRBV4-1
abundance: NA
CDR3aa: CASSQVGSQETQYF
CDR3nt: TGCGCCAGCAGCCAAGTGGGCAGCCAAGAGACCCAGTACTTC

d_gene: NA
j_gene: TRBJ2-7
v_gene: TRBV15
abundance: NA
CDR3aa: CATSSGGRRRQLSSYEQYF
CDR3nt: TGTGCCACCAGCAGCGGGGGTAGGAGGCGACAGCTGAGCTCCTACGAGCAGTACTTC

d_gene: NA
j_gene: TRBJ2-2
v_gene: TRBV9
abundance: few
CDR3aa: CASSVVGGELFF
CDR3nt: TGTGCCAGCAGCGTAGTCGGCGGGGAGCTGTTTTTT

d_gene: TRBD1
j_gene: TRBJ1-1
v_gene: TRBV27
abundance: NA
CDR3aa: CASSFSSGGLEAFF
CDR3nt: TGTGCCAGCAGTTTCAGCTCAGGGGGCCTTGAAGCTTTCTTT

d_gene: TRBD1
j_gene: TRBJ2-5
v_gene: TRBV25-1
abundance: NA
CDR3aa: CASSGWDRGETQYF
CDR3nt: TGTGCCAGCAGTGGCTGGGACAGGGGAGAGACCCAGTACTTC

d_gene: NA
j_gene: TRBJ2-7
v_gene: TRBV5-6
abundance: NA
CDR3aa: CASSSGLSSYEQYF
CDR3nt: TGTGCCAGCAGCAGCGGGCTTAGCTCCTACGAGCAGTACTTC

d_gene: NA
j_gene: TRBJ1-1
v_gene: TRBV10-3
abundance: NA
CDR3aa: CAISLAGALGNTEAFF
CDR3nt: TGTGCCATCAGTTTGGCGGGGGCCCTCGGGAACACTGAAGCTTTCTTT

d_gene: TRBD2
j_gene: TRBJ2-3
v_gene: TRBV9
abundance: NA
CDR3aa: CASSPSGGAADTQYF
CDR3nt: TGTGCCAGCAGCCCGAGCGGGGGGGCCGCAGATACGCAGTATTTT

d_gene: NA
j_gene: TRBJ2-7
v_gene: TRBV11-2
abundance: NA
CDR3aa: CASSLWGLYEQYF
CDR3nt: TGTGCCAGCAGCTTATGGGGACTTTACGAGCAGTACTTC

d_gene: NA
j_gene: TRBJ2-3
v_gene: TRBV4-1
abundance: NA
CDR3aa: CASSQPRGDTQYF
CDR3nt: TGCGCCAGCAGCCAACCTCGCGGAGATACGCAGTATTTT

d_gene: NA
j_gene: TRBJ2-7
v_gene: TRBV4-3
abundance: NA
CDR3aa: CASSQVPGLIYEQYF
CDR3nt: TGCGCCAGCAGCCAAGTGCCAGGGCTTATCTACGAGCAGTACTTC

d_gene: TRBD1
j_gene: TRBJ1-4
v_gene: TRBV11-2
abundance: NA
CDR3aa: CASRTGMEKLFF
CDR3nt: TGTGCCAGTAGGACAGGGATGGAAAAACTGTTTTTT

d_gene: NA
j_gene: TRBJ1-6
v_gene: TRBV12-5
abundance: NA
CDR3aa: CASGLAPLPGHLRPPLHF
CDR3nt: TGTGCTAGTGGTTTGGCACCACTACCGGGACACCTACGACCACCCCTCCACTTT

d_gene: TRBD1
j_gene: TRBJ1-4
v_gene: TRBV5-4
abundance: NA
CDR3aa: CASSLAGQGRKLFF
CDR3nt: TGTGCCAGCAGCTTGGCCGGACAGGGCCGCAAACTGTTTTTT

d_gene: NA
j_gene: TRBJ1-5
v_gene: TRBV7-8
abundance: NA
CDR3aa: CASSLVGNSNQPQHF
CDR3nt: TGTGCCAGCAGCTTAGTCGGCAATAGCAATCAGCCCCAGCATTTT

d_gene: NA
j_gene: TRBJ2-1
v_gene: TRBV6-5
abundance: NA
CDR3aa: CASSFIQGYEQFF
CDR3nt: TGTGCCAGCAGTTTTATACAGGGCTATGAGCAGTTCTTC

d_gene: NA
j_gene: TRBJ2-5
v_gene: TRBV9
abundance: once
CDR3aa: CASSVESSSPYQETQYF
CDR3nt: TGTGCCAGCAGCGTAGAAAGTTCTAGCCCCTACCAAGAGACCCAGTACTTC

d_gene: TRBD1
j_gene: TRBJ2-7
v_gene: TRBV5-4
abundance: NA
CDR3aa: CASSFTGTGAYEQYF
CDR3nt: TGTGCCAGCAGCTTTACCGGGACAGGGGCCTACGAGCAGTACTTC

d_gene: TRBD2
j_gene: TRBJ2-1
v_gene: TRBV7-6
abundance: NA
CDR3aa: CASSSAGDIGKFF
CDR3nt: TGTGCCAGCAGCTCAGCGGGGGACATAGGGAAGTTCTTC

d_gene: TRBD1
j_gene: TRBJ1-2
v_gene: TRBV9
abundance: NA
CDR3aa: CASSLGTGKDTF
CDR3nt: TGTGCCAGCAGCCTGGGGACAGGGAAGGACACCTTC

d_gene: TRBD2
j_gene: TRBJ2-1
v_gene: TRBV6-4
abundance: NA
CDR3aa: CASSDSTSGSYNEQFF
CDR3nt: TGTGCCAGCAGTGACTCGACTAGCGGCTCCTACAATGAGCAGTTCTTC

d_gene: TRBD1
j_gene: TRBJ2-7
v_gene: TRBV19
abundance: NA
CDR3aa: CATGGGYEQYF
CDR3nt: TGTGCGACAGGGGGCGGGTACGAGCAGTACTTC

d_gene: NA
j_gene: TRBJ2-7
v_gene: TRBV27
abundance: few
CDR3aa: CASSPRGPYEQYF
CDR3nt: TGTGCCAGCAGCCCCAGGGGACCCTACGAGCAGTACTTC

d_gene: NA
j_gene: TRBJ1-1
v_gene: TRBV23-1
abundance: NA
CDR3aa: CASSRPPQPNTEAFF
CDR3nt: TGCGCCAGCAGCCGCCCACCCCAGCCGAACACTGAAGCTTTCTTT

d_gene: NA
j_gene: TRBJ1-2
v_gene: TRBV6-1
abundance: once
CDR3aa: CASSDQGLTDGYTF
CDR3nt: TGTGCCAGCAGTGACCAGGGGCTTACGGATGGCTACACCTTC

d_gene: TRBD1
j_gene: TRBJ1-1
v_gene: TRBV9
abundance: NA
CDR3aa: CASSVWTGGNTEAFF
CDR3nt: TGTGCCAGCAGCGTGTGGACAGGGGGGAACACTGAAGCTTTCTTT